These 32 T cell receptor beta chains were sequenced from one sample in a study of cytomegalovirus exposure and HLA in healthy donors. The PCR was carried out with 60 Vbeta primers and 13 Jbeta primers. The method was immunoSEQ multiplex PCR; TCRdb's version includes in-frame clones alone and lacks a portion of them. The sample's table shows about 55,000 clones. Sequenced input: PBMCs. These receptor sequences come from a man aged 50 to 59 in good health and CMV-seropositive.

The chain couples TRBV5-6 to TRBJ2-5; the match to TRBD2 covers 9 bases. Germline V gene lookup returns CDR1 SGHDT and CDR2 YYEEEE. J lost 4 bases, V lost 1 base, and 8 bases had no gene match. CDR3 length equals 16 residues. The CDR3 is CASSLLGAREGETQYF. The CDR3 DNA sequence: TGTGCCAGCAGCTTGTTAGGGGCGCGGGAGGGAGAGACCCAGTACTTC. Full variable domain (remainder filled in from reference TRBV5-6 and TRBJ2-5): DAGVTQSPTHLIKTRGQQVTLRCSPKSGHDTVSWYQQALGQGPQFIFQYYEEEERQRGNFPDRFSGHQFPNYSSELNVNALLLGDSALYLCASSLLGAREGETQYFGPGTRLLVL.

Comments on this clone: Other DNA sequences in this sample translate to the same CDR3. V usage is TRBV6-5 and J usage is TRBJ2-7; tentative D call: TRBD1 (6 bases). CDR3 length: 13 amino acids. CDR1 MNHEY and CDR2 SVGAGI come from the germline V gene. Trimming removed 6 bases from V and 2 bases from J, with 11 bases in between. The CDR3 spells CASSSDRTYEQYF. The DNA for the CDR3 is TGTGCCAGCAGCTCCGACAGGACCTACGAGCAGTACTTC.

V and J are TRBV7-2 and TRBJ2-2; D is perhaps TRBD1 (6 bases). The V end was cut by 3 bases, the J end by 7 bases, with 9 bases between. This CDR3 spans 13 amino acids. Germline V CDR1 and CDR2: SGHTA, FQGNSA. The DNA of the CDR3 is TGTGCCAGCAGCTTCACAGGGATCGGGGAGCTGTTTTTT. It is translated as CASSFTGIGELFF.

This sequence joins TRBV4-2 and TRBJ2-7; TRBD1 agrees at 9 bases. Germline V lookup: CDR1 LGHNA, CDR2 YNFKEQ. There are 14 residues in the CDR3. The junction had 2 bases not matched to a gene; V was cut back by 1 base and J by 4 bases. The CDR3 nucleotides are TGTGCCAGCAGCCAAGGGGACAGGGTGTACGAGCAGTACTTC. Protein sequence: CASSQGDRVYEQYF.

V usage is TRBV4-3 and J usage is TRBJ1-2; possibly TRBD1 for D (5 bases). Trimming took off 0 bases at V and 5 bases at J, with 13 bases between the two ends. Germline V gene lookup returns CDR1 LGHNA and CDR2 YSLEER. The length of the CDR3 is 15 residues. In DNA, the CDR3 is TGCGCCAGCAGCCAAGAACGCAGGGCCACTTATGGCTACACCTTC. This translates into CASSQERRATYGYTF.

This chain links TRBV9 with TRBJ2-3; 9 positions agree with TRBD2. Germline CDR1 and CDR2: SGDLS and YYNGEE. The junction had 14 bases not matched to a gene; V was cut back by 4 bases and J by 2 bases. The CDR3 is made up of 18 amino acids. CDR3 protein: CASSRSFGREGLTDTQYF. The CDR3 nucleotides read TGTGCCAGCAGCCGGAGTTTTGGGCGGGAGGGCCTCACAGATACGCAGTATTTT.

The rearrangement joins TRBV11-2 to TRBJ1-3; 8 positions agree with TRBD1. This CDR3 has 15 amino acids. The V gene end was trimmed by 5 bases and the J gene end by 4 bases; junction bases not matched to a gene: 7. The germline V gene encodes CDR1 SGHAT and CDR2 FQNNGV. The CDR3 loop is CASSTRTGIGNTIYF. CDR3 in DNA: TGTGCCAGCAGCACACGGACAGGGATCGGAAACACCATATATTTT.

The genes are TRBV5-1 and TRBJ2-7, with unresolved D. V gave up 0 bases and J gave up 0 bases, with 4 bases separating them. The length of the CDR3 is 13 residues. Germline V gene lookup returns CDR1 SGHRS and CDR2 YFSETQ. This CDR3 is CASSLGYSYEQYF. In DNA form, the CDR3 reads TGCGCCAGCAGCTTGGGTTACTCCTACGAGCAGTACTTC.

The chain combines TRBV4-3 with TRBJ2-7; 9 positions agree with TRBD1. V lost 4 bases to trimming and J lost 2 bases; unmatched junction nucleotides: 6. This CDR3 contains 15 residues. Germline CDR1 is LGHNA and CDR2 is YSLEER. The DNA for the CDR3 is TGCGCCAGCAGCCCGGACAGGGGCGCCGCCTACGAGCAGTACTTC. As protein: CASSPDRGAAYEQYF.

The chain carries TRBV10-3 and TRBJ2-7; 8 bases map to TRBD1. CDR1 is ENHRY and CDR2 is SYGVKD in the germline V gene. The CDR3 contains 14 residues. With 4 bases clipped from V and 0 bases from J, the junction kept 2 bases outside the gene matches. Here the CDR3 DNA reads TGTGCCATCAGTGGGGGGACAGGCTCCTACGAGCAGTACTTC. Amino acids: CAISGGTGSYEQYF.

CDR3 in DNA: TGTGCCAGCAGGGGTCAGGGGGATGGGGCCAACGTCCTGACTTTC. Its translation: CASRGQGDGANVLTF. The J gene is TRBJ2-6, the V gene TRBV2; TRBD1 agrees at 7 bases. Germline values: CDR1 SNHLY, CDR2 FYNNEI. V dropped 6 bases and J dropped 3; count of bases not matched to a gene: 5. The CDR3 has 15 amino acids.

The chain is built from TRBV28 and TRBJ2-3; 8 bases align to TRBD2. The CDR3 has 16 residues. The V segment lost 4 bases and the J segment 3 bases; nucleotides outside the gene matches: 9. CDR1 MDHEN and CDR2 SYDVKM come from the germline V gene. CDR3 nucleotides: TGTGCCAGCAGTTCTTCAGCGGGAGTATGGACAGATACGCAGTATTTT. It encodes CASSSSAGVWTDTQYF.

The chain combines TRBV7-3 with TRBJ2-7, with 9 bases that match TRBD1. This CDR3 has 12 amino acids. Germline values: CDR1 SGHTA, CDR2 FQGTGA. V lost 4 bases, J lost 9 bases, and 4 bases stayed unmatched. CDR3 DNA sequence: TGTGCCAGCAGCTACGACAGGGGGGCGCAGTACTTC. Its translation is CASSYDRGAQYF.

The CDR3 region is CASSYVVGRGTEAFF. The DNA for the CDR3 is TGTGCCAGCAGTTACGTGGTGGGGCGAGGCACTGAAGCTTTCTTT. The V gene is TRBV6-5, the J gene TRBJ1-1; D possibly corresponds to TRBD1 (5 bases). Trimming removed 2 bases at V and 4 bases at J, with 14 bases between. The CDR3 has 15 amino acids. Germline V gene sequence: CDR1 MNHEY, CDR2 SVGAGI.

J is TRBJ1-4 and V is TRBV5-1, with 7 positions matching TRBD1. J gave up 1 base and V 0 bases, and 3 bases lay outside the gene matches. Germline CDR1 and CDR2: SGHRS and YFSETQ. The CDR3 covers 16 residues. The CDR3 loop is CASSLGQGVTNEKLFF. The DNA for the CDR3 is TGCGCCAGCAGCTTGGGCCAGGGGGTAACTAATGAAAAACTGTTTTTT. The whole variable domain, filled in from reference TRBV5-1 and TRBJ1-4, reads KAGVTQTPRYLIKTRGQQVTLSCSPISGHRSVSWYQQTPGQGLQFLFEYFSETQRNKGNFPGRFSGRQFSNSRSEMNVSTLELGDSALYLCASSLGQGVTNEKLFFGSGTQLSVL.

The gene calls are TRBV30 and TRBJ1-6; D unresolved. The CDR3 sequence is 15 residues long. Germline values: CDR1 GTSNPN, CDR2 SVGIG (reference sequence). Here the CDR3 reads CAPKGGLLTDSPLHF. The CDR3 DNA reads as TGTGCACCCAAGGGAGGGTTACTTACGGATTCACCCCTCCACTTT.

The V gene is TRBV7-2, the J gene TRBJ1-1; 8 bases line up with TRBD1. The CDR3 extends over 13 amino acids. Per germline, CDR1 SGHTA and CDR2 FQGNSA. Trimming took 6 bases from V and 3 from J; bases not matched to a gene: 3. Here the CDR3 DNA reads TGTGCCAGCAGGCGGGGACAGGACACTGAAGCTTTCTTT. The encoded protein is CASRRGQDTEAFF.

The rearrangement uses TRBV5-1 and TRBJ2-3; 7 bases line up with TRBD2. After removal of 0 bases from V and 4 bases from J, the junction contained 8 bases not matched to a gene. The CDR3 has 16 residues. Looked up from germline, CDR1 is SGHRS and CDR2 is YFSETQ. CDR3 nucleotide sequence: TGCGCCAGCAGCTTGGGGGGGGGTTTCGGTGCAGATACGCAGTATTTT. Its translation is CASSLGGGFGADTQYF.

The V and J genes are TRBV18 and TRBJ2-1; D not resolved. The length of the CDR3 is 14 residues. V gave up 3 bases and J gave up 2 bases, with 8 bases separating them. The germline V gene encodes CDR1 KGHSH and CDR2 LQKENI. DNA of the CDR3: TGTGCCAGCTCACCTTCCAGTACCTACAATGAGCAGTTCTTC. Protein product: CASSPSSTYNEQFF.

The gene calls are TRBV6-1 and TRBJ1-5; TRBD1 aligns across 9 bases. With 7 bases clipped from V and 0 bases from J, the junction kept 4 bases outside the gene matches. The length of the CDR3 is 15 residues. The germline gives CDR1 MNHNS, CDR2 SASEGT. The CDR3 loop reads CASNPTGGSNQPQHF. The CDR3 region has the DNA TGTGCCAGCAACCCGACAGGGGGTAGCAATCAGCCCCAGCATTTT.

The V and J genes are TRBV5-4 and TRBJ2-1; TRBD2 is a possible D gene (5 bases). The CDR3 runs 14 residues. Trimming pared 2 bases from V and 0 bases from J, leaving 6 bases between. Germline CDR1 and CDR2: SGHNT and YYREEE (reference sequence). CDR3 region: CASSFSDSYNEQFF. The CDR3 bases are TGTGCCAGCAGCTTTAGCGACTCCTACAATGAGCAGTTCTTC.

This chain joins TRBV18 and TRBJ1-2, with 8 bases aligning to TRBD1. The CDR3 contains 14 residues. Trimming removed 1 base from V and 9 bases from J; junction bases left unmatched: 7. Germline V CDR1 and CDR2: KGHSH, LQKENI. The CDR3 DNA reads as TGTGCCAGCTCACCACTGCCGGGACAGGAAAGCTACACCTTC. Translating gives CASSPLPGQESYTF.

The chain recombines TRBV19 with TRBJ1-5; TRBD1 aligns across 10 bases. The CDR3 has 16 amino acids. Germline-derived CDR1 and CDR2 are LNHDA and SQIVND (reference sequence). V gave up 4 bases and J gave up 2 bases; unmatched junction bases: 5. The CDR3 is CASSTDRGTRNQPQHF. CDR3 sequence (DNA): TGTGCCAGTAGTACGGACAGGGGGACGCGCAATCAGCCCCAGCATTTT.

J is TRBJ1-5 and V is TRBV7-6; 9 nucleotides line up with TRBD1. The CDR3 totals 17 residues. Germline V gives CDR1 SGHVS, CDR2 FNYEAQ. J gave up 3 bases and V 1 base, and 7 bases lay outside the gene matches. In DNA form, the CDR3 reads TGTGCCAGCAGCTTAGGAGGACAGGGGCCATTCAATCAGCCCCAGCATTTT. Its translation: CASSLGGQGPFNQPQHF.

The rearrangement links TRBV28 to TRBJ2-7; D may be TRBD2 (6 bases). Germline CDR1 reads MDHEN; CDR2 reads SYDVKM. The CDR3 is made up of 15 amino acids. V was trimmed by 6 bases and J by 3 bases, leaving 18 bases between them. CDR3 DNA sequence: TGTGCCAGCAGCCGAGCCCGAGCCGGGGGCTACGAGCAGTACTTC. This gives the protein CASSRARAGGYEQYF.

The chain recombines TRBV4-2 with TRBJ2-7, with TRBD2 matching 14 bases. Germline V gene sequence: CDR1 LGHNA, CDR2 YNFKEQ. This CDR3 contains 17 residues. J was trimmed by 0 bases and V by 0 bases; bases with no gene match: 1. The CDR3 loop reads CASSQEGLAGVSYEQYF. The CDR3 bases are TGTGCCAGCAGCCAAGAGGGACTAGCGGGGGTCTCCTACGAGCAGTACTTC.

V and J are TRBV18 and TRBJ1-3; TRBD1 is a possible D gene (5 bases). Germline V gene data show CDR1 as KGHSH and CDR2 as LQKENI. The CDR3 sequence is 17 residues long. Trimming shortened V by 3 bases and J by 2 bases, and 17 bases separated the two germline ends. CDR3 region: CASSPLGEGTAGNTIYF. CDR3 in DNA: TGTGCCAGCTCACCTCTCGGGGAGGGGACCGCTGGAAACACCATATATTTT. Full variable domain (remainder filled in from reference TRBV18 and TRBJ1-3): NAGVMQNPRHLVRRRGQEARLRCSPMKGHSHVYWYRQLPEEGLKFMVYLQKENIIDESGMPKERFSAEFPKEGPSILRIQQVVRGDSAAYFCASSPLGEGTAGNTIYFGEGSWLTVV.

J is TRBJ2-3 and V is TRBV29-1; TRBD2 aligns across 9 bases. There are 15 residues in the CDR3. Germline trimming cut 8 bases from V and 4 bases from J; bases unmatched to any gene: 13. Germline V gene lookup returns CDR1 SQVTM and CDR2 ANQGSEA. In nucleotides, the CDR3 is TGCAGCTTGAGGGCTAGCGGGATGGCGGCAGATACGCAGTATTTT. It is translated as CSLRASGMAADTQYF.

V and J are TRBV11-2 and TRBJ2-7; D is possibly TRBD2 (5 bases). The CDR3 sequence is 11 residues long. The germline gives CDR1 SGHAT, CDR2 FQNNGV. Trimming took off 5 bases at V and 4 bases at J, with 6 bases between the two ends. This CDR3 is CASSRGYEQYF. The CDR3 DNA reads TGTGCCAGCAGCCGGGGATACGAGCAGTACTTC.

The chain joins TRBV11-1 to TRBJ1-1, with D perhaps TRBD1 (5 bases). Trimming shortened V by 7 bases and J by 0 bases, and 15 bases separated the two germline ends. The CDR3 runs 15 residues. Per the germline V gene, CDR1 is SGHAT and CDR2 is FQDESV (reference sequence). CDR3 in DNA: TGTGCCAGCACCACTCCGGGGGTCATGAACACTGAAGCTTTCTTT. Translated, it gives CASTTPGVMNTEAFF.

This sequence joins TRBV25-1 and TRBJ1-4, with D perhaps TRBD1 (5 bases). The V end was cut by 1 base, the J end by 8 bases, with 20 bases between. The CDR3 contains 17 residues. Germline V lookup: CDR1 MGHDK, CDR2 SYGVNS. CDR3 sequence (DNA): TGTGCCAGCAGTGAATCGGGACCCCGAGAGCGGGGAGAAAAACTGTTTTTT. As protein: CASSESGPRERGEKLFF.

The V and J genes are TRBV9 and TRBJ1-3, with D unresolved. Trimming removed 0 bases at V and 0 bases at J, with 10 bases between. The CDR3 totals 16 residues. Per the germline V gene, CDR1 is SGDLS and CDR2 is YYNGEE. CDR3 DNA sequence: TGTGCCAGCAGCGTAGATGGAACAGACTCTGGAAACACCATATATTTT. Residues: CASSVDGTDSGNTIYF.